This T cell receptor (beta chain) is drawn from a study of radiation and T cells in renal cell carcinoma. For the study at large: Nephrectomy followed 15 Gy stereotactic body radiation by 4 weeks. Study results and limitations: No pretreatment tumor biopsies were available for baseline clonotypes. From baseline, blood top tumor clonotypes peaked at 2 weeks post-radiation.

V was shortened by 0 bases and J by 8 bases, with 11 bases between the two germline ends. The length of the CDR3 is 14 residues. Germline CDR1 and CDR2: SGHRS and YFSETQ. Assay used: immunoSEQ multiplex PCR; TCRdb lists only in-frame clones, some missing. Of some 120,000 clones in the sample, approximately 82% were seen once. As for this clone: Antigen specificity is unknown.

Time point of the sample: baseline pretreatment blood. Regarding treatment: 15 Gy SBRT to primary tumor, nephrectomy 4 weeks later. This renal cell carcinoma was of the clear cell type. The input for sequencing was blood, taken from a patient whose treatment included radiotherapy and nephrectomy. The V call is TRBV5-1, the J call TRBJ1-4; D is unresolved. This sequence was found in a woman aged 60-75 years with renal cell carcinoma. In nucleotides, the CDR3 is TGCGCCAGCAGCTTGGGCGGGCCGGCAGAAAAACTGTTTTTT. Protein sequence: CASSLGGPAEKLFF.